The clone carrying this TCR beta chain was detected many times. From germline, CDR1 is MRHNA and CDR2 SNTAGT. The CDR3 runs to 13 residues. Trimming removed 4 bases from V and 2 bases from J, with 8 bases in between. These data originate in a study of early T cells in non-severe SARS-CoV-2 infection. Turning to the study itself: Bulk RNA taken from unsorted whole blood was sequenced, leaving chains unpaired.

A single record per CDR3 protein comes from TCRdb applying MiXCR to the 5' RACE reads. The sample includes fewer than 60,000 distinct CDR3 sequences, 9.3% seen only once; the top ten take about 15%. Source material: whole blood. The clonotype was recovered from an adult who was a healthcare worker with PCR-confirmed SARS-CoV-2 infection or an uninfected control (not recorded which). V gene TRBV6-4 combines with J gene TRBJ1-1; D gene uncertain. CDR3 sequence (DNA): TGTGCCAGCAGTGTGGATAGAAACACTGAAGCTTTCTTT. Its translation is CASSVDRNTEAFF.